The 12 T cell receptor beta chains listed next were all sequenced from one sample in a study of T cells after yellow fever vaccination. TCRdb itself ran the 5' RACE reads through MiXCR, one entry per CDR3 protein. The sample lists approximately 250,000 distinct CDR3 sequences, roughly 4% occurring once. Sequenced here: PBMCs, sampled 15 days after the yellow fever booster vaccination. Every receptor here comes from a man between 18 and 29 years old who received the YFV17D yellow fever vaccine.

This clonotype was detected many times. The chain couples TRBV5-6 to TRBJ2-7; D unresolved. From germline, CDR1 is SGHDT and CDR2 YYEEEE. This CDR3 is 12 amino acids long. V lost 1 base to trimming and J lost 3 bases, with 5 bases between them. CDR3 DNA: TGTGCCAGCAGCTTGTGGGGCTACGAGCAGTACGTC. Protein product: CASSLWGYEQYV.

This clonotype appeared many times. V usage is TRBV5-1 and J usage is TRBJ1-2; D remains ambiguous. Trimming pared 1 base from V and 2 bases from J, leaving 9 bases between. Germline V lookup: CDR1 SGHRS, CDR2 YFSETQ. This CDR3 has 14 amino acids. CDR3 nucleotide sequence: TGCGCCAGCAGCTTGCAAACGGGGAACTATGGCTACACCTTC. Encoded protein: CASSLQTGNYGYTF.

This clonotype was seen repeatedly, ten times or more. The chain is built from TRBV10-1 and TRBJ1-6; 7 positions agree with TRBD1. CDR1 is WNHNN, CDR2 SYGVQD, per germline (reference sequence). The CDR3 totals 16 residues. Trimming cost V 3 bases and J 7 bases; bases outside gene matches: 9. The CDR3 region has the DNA TGCGCCAGCAGTGAACGAGGGGGCACGCTAAATTCACCCCTCCACTTT. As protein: CASSERGGTLNSPLHF.

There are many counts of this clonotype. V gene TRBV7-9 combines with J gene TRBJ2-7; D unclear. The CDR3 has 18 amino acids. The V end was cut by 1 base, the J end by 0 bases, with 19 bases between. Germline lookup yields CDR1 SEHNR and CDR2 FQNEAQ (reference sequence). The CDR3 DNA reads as TGTGCCAGCAGCTTAGAACCCGCCCTGGCGCGGAGCTCCTACGAGCAGTACTTC. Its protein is CASSLEPALARSSYEQYF.

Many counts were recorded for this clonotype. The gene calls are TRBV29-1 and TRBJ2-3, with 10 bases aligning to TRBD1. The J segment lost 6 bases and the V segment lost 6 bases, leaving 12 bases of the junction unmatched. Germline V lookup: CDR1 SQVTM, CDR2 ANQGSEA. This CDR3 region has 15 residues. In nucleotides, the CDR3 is TGCAGCGTAACCCCGCGGACAGGGGGGGCGGATACGCAGTATTTT. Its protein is CSVTPRTGGADTQYF.

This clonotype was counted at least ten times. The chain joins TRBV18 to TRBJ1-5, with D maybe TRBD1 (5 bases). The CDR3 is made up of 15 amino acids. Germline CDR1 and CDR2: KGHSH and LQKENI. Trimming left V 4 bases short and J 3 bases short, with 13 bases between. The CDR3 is CASSQSSGANQPQHF. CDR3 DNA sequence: TGTGCCAGCTCACAATCTTCCGGGGCCAATCAGCCCCAGCATTTT.

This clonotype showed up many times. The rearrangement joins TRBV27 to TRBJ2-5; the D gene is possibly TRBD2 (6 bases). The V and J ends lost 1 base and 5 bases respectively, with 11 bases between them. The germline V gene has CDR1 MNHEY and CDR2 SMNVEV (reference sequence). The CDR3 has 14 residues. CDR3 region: CASSLLGGDETQYF. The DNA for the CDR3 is TGTGCCAGCAGTTTATTGGGCGGGGACGAGACCCAGTACTTC.

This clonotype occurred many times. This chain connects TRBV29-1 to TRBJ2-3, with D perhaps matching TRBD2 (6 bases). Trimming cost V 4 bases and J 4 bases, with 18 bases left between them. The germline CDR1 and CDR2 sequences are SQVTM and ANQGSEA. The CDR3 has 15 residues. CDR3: CSVAGTAVPPDTQYF. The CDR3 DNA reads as TGCAGCGTTGCCGGGACTGCCGTCCCTCCAGATACGCAGTATTTT.

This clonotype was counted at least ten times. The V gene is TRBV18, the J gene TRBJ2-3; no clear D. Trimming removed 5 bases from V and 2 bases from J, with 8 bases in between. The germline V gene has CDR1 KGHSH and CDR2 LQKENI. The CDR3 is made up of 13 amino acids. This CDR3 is CASSRVATDTQYF. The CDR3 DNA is TGTGCCAGCTCAAGAGTAGCCACAGATACGCAGTATTTT. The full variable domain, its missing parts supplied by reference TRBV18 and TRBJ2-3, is NAGVMQNPRHLVRRRGQEARLRCSPMKGHSHVYWYRQLPEEGLKFMVYLQKENIIDESGMPKERFSAEFPKEGPSILRIQQVVRGDSAAYFCASSRVATDTQYFGPGTRLTVL.

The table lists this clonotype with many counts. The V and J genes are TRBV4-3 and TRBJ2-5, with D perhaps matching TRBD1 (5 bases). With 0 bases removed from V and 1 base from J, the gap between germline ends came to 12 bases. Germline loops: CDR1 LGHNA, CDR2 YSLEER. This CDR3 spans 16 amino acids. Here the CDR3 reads CASSQERGLGQETQYF. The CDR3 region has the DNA TGCGCCAGCAGCCAAGAAAGGGGTTTGGGCCAAGAGACCCAGTACTTC.

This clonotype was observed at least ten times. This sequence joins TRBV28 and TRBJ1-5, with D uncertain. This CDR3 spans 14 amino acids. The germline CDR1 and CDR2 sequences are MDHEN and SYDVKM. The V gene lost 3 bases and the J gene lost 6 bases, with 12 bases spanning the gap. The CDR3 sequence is CASSFLTRLQPQHF. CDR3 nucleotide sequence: TGTGCCAGCAGTTTCCTGACGCGACTTCAGCCCCAGCATTTT.

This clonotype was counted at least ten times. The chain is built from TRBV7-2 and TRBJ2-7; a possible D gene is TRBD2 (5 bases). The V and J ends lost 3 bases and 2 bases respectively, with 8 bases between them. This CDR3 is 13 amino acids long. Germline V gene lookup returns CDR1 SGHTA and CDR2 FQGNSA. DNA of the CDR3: TGTGCCAGCAGCTTGCTAGCAACCTACGAGCAGTACTTC. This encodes CASSLLATYEQYF.